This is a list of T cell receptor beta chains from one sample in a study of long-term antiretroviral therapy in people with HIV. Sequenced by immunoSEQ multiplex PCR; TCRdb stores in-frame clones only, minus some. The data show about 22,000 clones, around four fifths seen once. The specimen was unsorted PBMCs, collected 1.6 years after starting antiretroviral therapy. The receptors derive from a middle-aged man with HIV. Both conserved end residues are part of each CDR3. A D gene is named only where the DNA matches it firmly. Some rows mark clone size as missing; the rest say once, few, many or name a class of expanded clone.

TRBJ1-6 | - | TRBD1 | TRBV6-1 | TGTGCCAGCAGTGAAGGGGTGCAGGGGGCAATGAATTCACCCCTCCACTTT | CASSEGVQGAMNSPLHF
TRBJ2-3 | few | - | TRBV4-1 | TGCGCCAGCAGCCAAGAACTAGGTACGCAGTATTTT | CASSQELGTQYF
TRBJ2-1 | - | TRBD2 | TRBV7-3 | TGTGCCAGCAGCTCCGGGGGGGCCCTGGGTAATGAGCAGTTCTTC | CASSSGGALGNEQFF
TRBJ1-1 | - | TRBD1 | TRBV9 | TGTGCCAGCAGCGCCCCGGGACAGGTGAACACTGAAGCTTTCTTT | CASSAPGQVNTEAFF
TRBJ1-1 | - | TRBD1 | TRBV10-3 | TGTGCCATCAGTTCCCAGGGGGACAGGGGGCATCCTGAAGCTTTCTTT | CAISSQGDRGHPEAFF
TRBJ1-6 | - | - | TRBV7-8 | TGTGCCAGCAGCCCTAGGGGGGATGTAAAAATTTCACCCCTCCACTTT | CASSPRGDVKISPLHF
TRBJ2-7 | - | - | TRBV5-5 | TGTGCCAGCAGCTCTCTGGGGGGAACCTACTCCTACGAGCAGTACTTC | CASSSLGGTYSYEQYF
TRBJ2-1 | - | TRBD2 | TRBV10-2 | TGCGCCAGCAGTGAGTCGAGGGGCGGGAGTAAGGAGTTCTTC | CASSESRGGSKEFF
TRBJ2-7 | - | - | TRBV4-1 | TGCGCCAGCAGCCAAGGACTATTAGGCTCCTACGAGCAGTACTTC | CASSQGLLGSYEQYF
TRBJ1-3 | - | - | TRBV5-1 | TGCGCCAGCAGCTTGCTGCCCAACTCTGGAAACACCATATATTTT | CASSLLPNSGNTIYF
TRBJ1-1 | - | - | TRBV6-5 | TGTGCCAGCAGCCGTGGGACACTCACTGAAGCTTTCTTT | CASSRGTLTEAFF
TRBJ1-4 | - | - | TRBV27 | TGTGCCGGGTCTTGCTGGACGGTAGGTGAAAAACTGTTTTTT | CAGSCWTVGEKLFF
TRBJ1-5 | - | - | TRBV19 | TGTGCCAGTAGTATTTCGGCGGAAAGCTATAGCAATCAGCCCCAGCATTTT | CASSISAESYSNQPQHF
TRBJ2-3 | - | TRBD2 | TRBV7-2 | TGTGCCAGCAGCACTGAGGTGGGACTAGCTACGCAGTATTTT | CASSTEVGLATQYF
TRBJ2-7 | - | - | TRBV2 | TGTGCCAGCAGTGACAACTACGAGCAGTACTTC | CASSDNYEQYF
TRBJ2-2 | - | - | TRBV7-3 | TGTGCCAGCAGCTTAAATTTGAACACCGGGGAGCTGTTTTTT | CASSLNLNTGELFF
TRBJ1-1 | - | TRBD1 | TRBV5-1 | TGCGCCAGCAGCTTTTTGACCGGGACAGGGGGTACTGAAGCTTTCTTT | CASSFLTGTGGTEAFF
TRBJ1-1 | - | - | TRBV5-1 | TGCGCCAGCAGCTTGGCCTCGGGGGCTTTGGACACTGAAGCTTTCTTT | CASSLASGALDTEAFF
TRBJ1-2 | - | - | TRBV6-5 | TGTGCCAGCAGTTACAGGGTCTCGCAGCGGTATGGCTACACCTTC | CASSYRVSQRYGYTF
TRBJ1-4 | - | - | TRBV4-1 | TGCGCCAGCAGCCAAGAAGTGATAGAAAAAAGACTGTTTTTT | CASSQEVIEKRLFF
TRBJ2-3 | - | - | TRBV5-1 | TGCGCCAGCAGCCTAGCCGGTGATACGCAGTATTTT | CASSLAGDTQYF
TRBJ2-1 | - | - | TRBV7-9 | TGTGCCAGCAGAAGGGACTCCTTTACCTACAATGAGCAGTTCTTC | CASRRDSFTYNEQFF
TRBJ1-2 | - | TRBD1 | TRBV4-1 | TGCGCCAGCAGCCAAGAGGCAGGGGGTCGGGGCTATGGCTACACCTTC | CASSQEAGGRGYGYTF
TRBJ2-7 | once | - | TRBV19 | TGTGCCAGTAGGGCCCGGAGGTACGAGCAGTACTTC | CASRARRYEQYF
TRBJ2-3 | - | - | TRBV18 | TGTGCCAGCTCACTAGACAGCAGCACAGATACGCAGTATTTT | CASSLDSSTDTQYF
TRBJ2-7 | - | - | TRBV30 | TGTGCCTGGCGAACCCACTCGGGGATATACTACGAGCAGTACTTC | CAWRTHSGIYYEQYF
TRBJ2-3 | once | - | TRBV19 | TGTGCCAGTAGTATAGGAAGGGGGATACCAGATACGCAGTATTTT | CASSIGRGIPDTQYF